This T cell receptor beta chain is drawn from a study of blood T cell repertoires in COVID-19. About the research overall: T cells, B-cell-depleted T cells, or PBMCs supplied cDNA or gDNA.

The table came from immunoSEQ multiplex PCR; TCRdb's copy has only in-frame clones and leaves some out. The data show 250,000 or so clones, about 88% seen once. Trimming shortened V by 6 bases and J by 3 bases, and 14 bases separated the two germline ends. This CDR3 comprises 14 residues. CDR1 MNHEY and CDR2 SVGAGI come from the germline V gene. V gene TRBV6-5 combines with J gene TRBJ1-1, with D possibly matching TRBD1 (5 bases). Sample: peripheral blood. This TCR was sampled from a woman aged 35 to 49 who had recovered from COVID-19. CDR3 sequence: CASSDAQGDTEAFF. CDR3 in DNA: TGTGCCAGCAGCGATGCCCAGGGTGACACTGAAGCTTTCTTT.